The 3 T cell receptor beta chains below were found in one sample sequenced in a study of shared clonotypes between healthy human individuals. The method was immunoSEQ multiplex PCR; TCRdb's version includes in-frame clones alone and lacks a portion of them. The sample consists of over a million clones, 96% of them appearing once. The sequenced sample was naive CD4+ T cells sorted from blood. Subset defined: CD45RA+ positively selected. These receptors were collected from a man aged 30 to 39 in good health.

The J gene is TRBJ1-2, the V gene TRBV28, with a tentative D call TRBD1 (5 bases). The CDR3 totals 13 residues. In germline, CDR1 is MDHEN, CDR2 SYDVKM. The V gene lost 5 bases and the J gene lost 4 bases, with 11 bases spanning the gap. CDR3 loop: CASSPGAFYGYTF. The CDR3 DNA is TGTGCCAGCAGTCCCGGGGCTTTCTATGGCTACACCTTC.

The chain is built from TRBV7-2 and TRBJ2-7; D not resolved. V lost 3 bases and J 1 base, leaving 7 bases between the germline ends. The CDR3 length is 13 residues. The germline CDR1 and CDR2 sequences are SGHTA and FQGNSA. The CDR3 nucleotides are TGTGCCAGCAGCTTCCCCAATTCCTACGAGCAGTACTTC. This encodes CASSFPNSYEQYF.

The chain recombines TRBV28 with TRBJ1-2; D is uncertain. Germline V gives CDR1 MDHEN, CDR2 SYDVKM. There are 14 residues in the CDR3. The V end was cut by 5 bases, the J end by 12 bases, with 22 bases between. The CDR3 loop reads CASSPWGTEAYHTF. The DNA for the CDR3 is TGTGCCAGCAGTCCGTGGGGAACCGAGGCCTATCACACCTTC.